The 26 T cell receptor beta chains given below trace back to one sample, sequenced in a study of monozygotic twins with inflammatory bowel disease. TCRdb reprocessed the 5' RACE reads and keeps a single row for each CDR3 protein, giving no DNA. The sample data list more than 110,000 distinct CDR3 sequences. The sample comprised blood. The receptors come from a human donor with ulcerative colitis or Crohn's disease, or a healthy co-twin of an affected twin (not recorded which).

The chain has TRBV6-1 and TRBJ2-1; TCRdb indicates TRBD1, and absent DNA this call remains unverified. CDR3 size: 15 residues. The germline V gene has CDR1 MNHNS and CDR2 SASEGT. CDR3 in amino acids: CASSRQGVSYNEQFF.

This rearrangement joins TRBV7-7 to TRBJ2-5; TCRdb picks TRBD1, but there is no DNA to check that call. Germline V CDR1 and CDR2: SSHAT, FNYEAQ (reference sequence). The CDR3 is 15 amino acids. This chain's CDR3 is CASSLAARGWETQYF. Full variable domain (rest looked up from reference TRBV7-7 and TRBJ2-5): GAGVSQSPRYKVTKRGQDVTLRCDPISSHATLYWYQQALGQGPEFLTYFNYEAQPDKSGLPSDRFSAERPEGSISTLTIQRTEQRDSAMYRCASSLAARGWETQYFGPGTRLLVL.

The chain is built from TRBV7-3 and TRBJ2-5; TCRdb's D gene call, TRBD1, goes unchecked for lack of DNA. The CDR3 has 14 residues. Germline V CDR1 and CDR2: SGHTA, FQGTGA. The CDR3 spells CASSVDRGHETQYF.

The rearrangement uses TRBV5-6 and TRBJ2-5. The CDR3 is 12 amino acids. Germline lookup yields CDR1 SGHDT and CDR2 YYEEEE. This chain's CDR3 is CATSGVQETQYF.

The rearrangement joins TRBV6-2 or TRBV6-3 to TRBJ2-5. Germline CDR1 is MNHEY and CDR2 is SVGEGT. The CDR3 totals 13 residues. The CDR3 protein is CASTRTVQETQYF.

The chain joins TRBV28 to TRBJ2-7; TCRdb gives TRBD2 as the D gene, but with no DNA this cannot be confirmed. The CDR3 length is 17 residues. Per germline, CDR1 MDHEN and CDR2 SYDVKM. The CDR3 is CASSTPGTSGSSYEQYF. Using reference TRBV28 and TRBJ2-7 for the parts outside the CDR3, the full variable domain is DVKVTQSSRYLVKRTGEKVFLECVQDMDHENMFWYRQDPGLGLRLIYFSYDVKMKEKGDIPEGYSVSREKKERFSLILESASTNQTSMYLCASSTPGTSGSSYEQYFGPGTRLTVT.

V is TRBV29-1 and J is TRBJ1-4. Germline values: CDR1 SQVTM, CDR2 ANQGSEA. The CDR3 sequence is 13 residues long. The CDR3 loop is CSARGASNEKLFF.

The chain carries TRBV7-2 and TRBJ1-2; TCRdb outputs TRBD1, but without DNA this stays unchecked. The CDR3 is 15 residues long. Germline values: CDR1 SGHTA, CDR2 FQGNSA. The CDR3 sequence: CASSSYREWNYGYTF.

The rearrangement links TRBV12-3 or TRBV12-4 to TRBJ2-7. This CDR3 has 12 residues. The CDR3 reads CASSLTGVGQYF.

This sequence joins TRBV15 and TRBJ1-5; TCRdb calls TRBD1, which cannot be checked without DNA. Germline CDR1 is LNHNV and CDR2 is YYDKDF (reference sequence). The CDR3 covers 15 residues. The CDR3 spells CATSSLGTGDQPQHF.

The chain is built from TRBV20-1 and TRBJ1-1; checking the TCRdb D call of TRBD1 is not possible without DNA. The CDR3 has 16 amino acids. Germline CDR1 and CDR2: DFQATT and SNEGSKA (reference sequence). The CDR3 here is CSARDEGTGFNTEAFF.

The chain recombines TRBV20-1 with TRBJ1-1. Germline V CDR1 and CDR2: DFQATT, SNEGSKA (reference sequence). CDR3 length equals 15 residues. CDR3 sequence reads: CSARATEARTTEAFF.

V and J are TRBV20-1 and TRBJ2-2; TCRdb's assignment of TRBD1 cannot be checked, as there is no DNA. The CDR3 has 15 amino acids. The V gene's germline CDR1 is DFQATT and CDR2 SNEGSKA (reference sequence). The CDR3: CSASPPFSARGELFF.

The V and J genes are TRBV27 and TRBJ2-3; TCRdb returns TRBD2, unconfirmable since there is no DNA. The length of the CDR3 is 12 residues. Germline-derived CDR1 and CDR2 are MNHEY and SMNVEV (reference sequence). The CDR3 is CASSLPPAPQYF.

The chain joins TRBV18 to TRBJ2-2. Germline V CDR1 and CDR2: KGHSH, LQKENI. The CDR3 loop spans 13 amino acids. This CDR3 is CASSLQTTGELFF.

V and J are TRBV25-1 and TRBJ2-1. The CDR3 runs to 14 residues. Germline CDR1 reads MGHDK; CDR2 reads SYGVNS. CDR3 protein: CASSERDLYNEQFF.

The chain uses TRBV6-1 and TRBJ1-5; checking the TCRdb D call of TRBD1 is not possible without DNA. This CDR3 region has 15 residues. Germline V gene data show CDR1 as MNHNS and CDR2 as SASEGT. CDR3 loop: CASSQTGGNNQPQHF.

This chain joins TRBV25-1 and TRBJ1-1. The germline V gene has CDR1 MGHDK and CDR2 SYGVNS. This CDR3 has 13 amino acids. CDR3 loop: CASSVQVNTEAFF.

The J gene is TRBJ2-1, the V gene TRBV19; TCRdb selects TRBD2, and the lack of DNA leaves this call unchecked. Germline V gene data show CDR1 as LNHDA and CDR2 as SQIVND (reference sequence). This CDR3 has 15 residues. The chain's CDR3 is CASSIGRPPAGEQFF.

The chain recombines TRBV18 with TRBJ2-2; as DNA is missing, the TRBD2 call by TCRdb cannot be tested. The CDR3 covers 16 residues. In germline, CDR1 is KGHSH, CDR2 LQKENI. Here the CDR3 reads CASSPESRVNTGELFF.

This sequence joins TRBV7-2 and TRBJ1-6. The CDR3 extends over 14 amino acids. Per germline, CDR1 SGHTA and CDR2 FQGNSA. The CDR3 sequence is CASSLRRREAPLHF.

The rearrangement links TRBV6-2 or TRBV6-3 to TRBJ1-5; there is no DNA to check the TCRdb D call of TRBD1. The CDR3 has 17 residues. CDR1 and CDR2 (germline): MNHEY, SVGEGT. The CDR3: CASSYPGTGLSLQPQHF.

The chain links TRBV19 to TRBJ1-2; TCRdb gives TRBD1 as the D gene, but with no DNA this cannot be confirmed. The CDR3 has 16 amino acids. Germline V gene data show CDR1 as LNHDA and CDR2 as SQIVND (reference sequence). The CDR3 sequence: CASSIGGQTWSYGYTF.

This chain connects TRBV27 to TRBJ2-7; as DNA is missing, the TRBD2 call by TCRdb cannot be tested. The CDR3 length is 16 residues. Germline V gene sequence: CDR1 MNHEY, CDR2 SMNVEV (reference sequence). The CDR3 reads CASSLVRTRAIYEQYF.

The chain links TRBV6-5 to TRBJ2-1; TCRdb proposes TRBD2, but this gene call is untestable without DNA. CDR3 length: 15 amino acids. Germline V CDR1 and CDR2: MNHEY, SVGAGI. The CDR3: CASSYSGTGVGEQFF.

The chain links TRBV19 to TRBJ1-5. Germline V lookup: CDR1 LNHDA, CDR2 SQIVND (reference sequence). This CDR3 has 16 residues. CDR3 residues: CASSLWLVTGNQPQHF.